The clone carrying this T cell receptor (beta chain) was observed a handful of times. Its antigen remains unknown. These data are taken from a study of beta chain features in type 1 diabetes. Regarding the study as a whole: Among all four CD4+ subsets, Type 1 diabetes patients had TCRB CDR3s that were moderately but significantly shorter.

The CDR3 spans 14 residues. From germline, CDR1 is LNHDA and CDR2 SQIVND (reference sequence). The germline V and J ends were trimmed by 3 bases and 2 bases, with 8 bases remaining between them. Reverse transcribing all isolated RNA meant expressed TCRB transcripts were sequenced. Libraries were prepared by immunoSEQ multiplex PCR; TCRdb keeps only in-frame clonotypes and omits some of them. Of about 650,000 clones in the sample, around an eighth were seen once. Sequencing was performed on naive CD4+ T cells from blood. The chain links TRBV19 to TRBJ1-3, with D possibly being TRBD1 (5 bases). The receptor was isolated from a man aged 25 to 40 with type 1 diabetes. The CDR3 DNA follows: TGTGCCAGTAGTATCTCAGGGACTGGAAACACCATATATTTT. Translated, it gives CASSISGTGNTIYF.